The 25 T cell receptor beta chains in this list originate from one sample, sequenced in a study of cytomegalovirus exposure and HLA in healthy donors. The PCR ran on 60 Vbeta and 13 Jbeta primers. The repertoire was sequenced with immunoSEQ multiplex PCR; TCRdb's copy has only in-frame clones and lacks some. The sample consists of about 130,000 clones, roughly four fifths of them appearing once. The sample comprised PBMCs. Source of these receptors: a woman between 45 and 65 years old in good health and CMV-seropositive.

J is TRBJ2-7 and V is TRBV2; 7 bases map to TRBD2. J was trimmed by 3 bases and V by 6 bases; bases with no gene match: 8. From germline, CDR1 is SNHLY and CDR2 FYNNEI. The CDR3 covers 14 residues. CDR3 DNA: TGTGCCAGCAGCCAAATCCCGGGGGGCTACGAGCAGTACTTC. It specifies CASSQIPGGYEQYF.

V usage is TRBV18 and J usage is TRBJ2-7; 10 positions match TRBD1. V shed 2 bases and J 6 bases; nucleotides not matched to a gene: 7. This CDR3 is built from 15 residues. The V gene's germline CDR1 is KGHSH and CDR2 LQKENI. For the CDR3, the DNA is TGTGCCAGCTCACCATTGACAGGGGGCGCGTCCGAGCAGTACTTC. It translates to CASSPLTGGASEQYF.

V gene TRBV7-2 combines with J gene TRBJ1-3; 8 bases line up with TRBD1. Germline CDR1 SGHTA, CDR2 FQGNSA. The junction had 4 bases not matched to a gene; V was cut back by 2 bases and J by 4 bases. The CDR3 totals 15 residues. CDR3 nucleotide sequence: TGTGCCAGCAGCTTATCGGGACAGGTCGGAAACACCATATATTTT. It encodes CASSLSGQVGNTIYF.

V is TRBV18 and J is TRBJ2-3; 7 nucleotides line up with TRBD1. Losses at the gene ends were 3 bases for V and 4 bases for J; bases not matched to a gene: 7. Germline V gives CDR1 KGHSH, CDR2 LQKENI. This CDR3 is built from 15 residues. Here the CDR3 reads CASSPGTVNADTQYF. CDR3 in DNA: TGTGCCAGCTCACCCGGGACAGTTAATGCAGATACGCAGTATTTT.

This clone was detected only a few times. The chain combines TRBV29-1 with TRBJ1-1; TRBD1 might be the D (5 bases). Germline CDR1 is SQVTM and CDR2 is ANQGSEA. This CDR3 spans 13 amino acids. The V and J ends lost 3 bases and 4 bases respectively, with 12 bases between them. In DNA form, the CDR3 reads TGCAGCGTTGATAGTAGTAGGGGCACTGAAGCTTTCTTT. Its protein product is CSVDSSRGTEAFF.

The V gene is TRBV18, the J gene TRBJ1-2, with D possibly matching TRBD1 (6 bases). Trimming left V 3 bases short and J 2 bases short, with 10 bases between. This CDR3 is 14 amino acids long. Germline CDR1 reads KGHSH; CDR2 reads LQKENI. CDR3 protein: CASSPGQGNYGYTF. CDR3 sequence (DNA): TGTGCCAGCTCACCGGGGCAGGGGAACTATGGCTACACCTTC.

The chain carries TRBV2 and TRBJ1-5, with TRBD1 matching 8 bases. Germline loops: CDR1 SNHLY, CDR2 FYNNEI. CDR3 length equals 12 residues. The trim removed 10 bases at V and 5 bases at J, leaving 4 bases unmatched. The CDR3 region is CATGQGDQPQHF. CDR3 nucleotides: TGTGCCACCGGACAGGGAGATCAGCCCCAGCATTTT.

The rearrangement links TRBV5-4 to TRBJ2-5, with 10 bases matching TRBD1. With the DNA end fitting TRBJ2-7 better, the J assignment may be wrong. Germline V gene data show CDR1 as SGHNT and CDR2 as YYREEE (reference sequence). The CDR3 runs 15 residues. CDR3: CASSPGQGFFHEQYF. As DNA, the CDR3 is TGTGCCAGCAGCCCGGGACAGGGGTTCTTCCACGAGCAGTACTTC.

This clone appeared a single time. The rearrangement links TRBV4-2 to TRBJ2-1, with D possibly being TRBD2 (6 bases). The V end lost 0 bases, the J end lost 7 bases, and 13 bases lay between the germline ends. CDR1 and CDR2 from the germline V gene are LGHNA and YNFKEQ. The CDR3 contains 15 residues. The CDR3 DNA is TGTGCCAGCAGCCAAGATAATCGGGGGACGAATGAGCAGTTCTTC. Translating it yields CASSQDNRGTNEQFF.

The chain has TRBV19 and TRBJ1-5; the match to TRBD1 covers 8 bases. CDR1 and CDR2 from the germline V gene are LNHDA and SQIVND (reference sequence). There are 14 residues in the CDR3. The J segment lost 2 bases and the V segment lost 5 bases, leaving 2 bases of the junction unmatched. The CDR3 loop is CASSVDRGNQPQHF. DNA for the CDR3: TGTGCCAGTAGTGTGGACAGGGGCAATCAGCCCCAGCATTTT.

This chain uses TRBV6-6 with TRBJ2-5, with 11 bases that match TRBD2. This CDR3 is built from 13 residues. Germline CDR1 is MNHNY and CDR2 is SVGAGI (reference sequence). J gave up 5 bases and V 6 bases, and 2 bases lay outside the gene matches. The CDR3 nucleotides are TGTGCCAGCAGACTAGCGGGAGTGGAGACCCAGTACTTC. This translates into CASRLAGVETQYF.

This chain uses TRBV6-6 with TRBJ2-7, with 12 bases fitting TRBD1. The germline V gene has CDR1 MNHNY and CDR2 SVGAGI (reference sequence). V dropped 2 bases and J dropped 7; count of bases not matched to a gene: 9. CDR3 size: 16 residues. DNA of the CDR3: TGTGCCAGCAGTTACACCCGGGACAGGGGGCGTCGGGAGCAGTACTTC. Translating it yields CASSYTRDRGRREQYF.

DNA of the CDR3: TGCAGCGTTGAAGATGAACAGGGCAAAGGAAACACCATATATTTT. This codes for CSVEDEQGKGNTIYF. The chain joins TRBV29-1 to TRBJ1-3, with D possibly TRBD1 on 6 matching bases. The V end was cut by 0 bases, the J end by 4 bases, with 13 bases between. Germline loops: CDR1 SQVTM, CDR2 ANQGSEA. The CDR3 extends over 15 amino acids.

The chain uses TRBV2 and TRBJ2-5, with D possibly matching TRBD1 (5 bases). CDR3 length: 12 residues. Germline V lookup: CDR1 SNHLY, CDR2 FYNNEI. The V end lost 4 bases, the J end lost 4 bases, and 7 bases lay between the germline ends. The chain's CDR3 is CASSAQGETQYF. The CDR3 nucleotides read TGTGCCAGCAGTGCCCAGGGAGAGACCCAGTACTTC.

In regard to this clone: The junction shows a germline mismatch at one end, possibly a read error. Other DNA sequences in this sample translate to the same CDR3. The V call is TRBV4-1, the J call TRBJ1-1; D remains unclear. The CDR3 extends over 17 amino acids. Germline lookup yields CDR1 MGHRA and CDR2 YSYEKL. The CDR3: CASSQEWGSSGVTEAFF. CDR3 nucleotides: TGCGCCAGCAGTCAAGAGTGGGGATCCTCGGGAGTCACTGAAGCTTTCTTT.

V and J are TRBV5-1 and TRBJ2-3; no firm D call. Trimming stripped 1 base from V and 2 bases from J, with 5 bases between. The V gene's germline CDR1 is SGHRS and CDR2 YFSETQ. The CDR3 length is 13 residues. CDR3 in amino acids: CASSLRVTDTQYF. In nucleotides, the CDR3 is TGCGCCAGCAGCTTGCGGGTCACAGATACGCAGTATTTT.

This sequence joins TRBV28 and TRBJ2-3; 9 bases agree with TRBD1. Per the germline V gene, CDR1 is MDHEN and CDR2 is SYDVKM. The CDR3 length is 14 residues. V trimming: 6 bases; J trimming: 6 bases; junction bases outside the gene matches: 7. CDR3 sequence (DNA): TGTGCCAGCAGCCCCGGGACAGGGATGGATACGCAGTATTTT. It translates to CASSPGTGMDTQYF.

The V call is TRBV6-6, the J call TRBJ1-5, with D maybe TRBD1 (6 bases). V lost 2 bases to trimming and J lost 7 bases, with 15 bases between them. This CDR3 comprises 15 residues. The germline V gene encodes CDR1 MNHNY and CDR2 SVGAGI (reference sequence). This CDR3 is CASSYIRDMVQPQHF. The CDR3 DNA follows: TGTGCCAGCAGTTACATTAGGGACATGGTGCAGCCCCAGCATTTT.

The chain is built from TRBV28 and TRBJ2-1; 10 bases match TRBD1. The germline V gene has CDR1 MDHEN and CDR2 SYDVKM. There are 14 residues in the CDR3. V was clipped by 8 bases and J by 7 bases; unmatched bases: 8. The CDR3 loop reads CASHRTGGMNEQFF. The CDR3 nucleotides are TGTGCCAGCCATAGGACAGGGGGTATGAATGAGCAGTTCTTC.

The chain carries TRBV5-1 and TRBJ2-7, with 8 bases fitting TRBD2. Germline assignment: CDR1 SGHRS and CDR2 YFSETQ. The CDR3 spans 13 residues. J gave up 5 bases and V 3 bases, and 4 bases lay outside the gene matches. The CDR3 protein is CASSSSGGNEQYF. In nucleotides, the CDR3 is TGCGCCAGCAGCTCCAGCGGGGGAAACGAGCAGTACTTC.

This clone appeared a single time. This chain uses TRBV30 with TRBJ1-1; 7 bases align to TRBD1. The V gene's germline CDR1 is GTSNPN and CDR2 SVGIG (reference sequence). This CDR3 spans 20 amino acids. V lost 1 base, J lost 0 bases, and 20 bases stayed unmatched. Written as DNA, the CDR3 is TGTGCCTGGAGTGGGTGGGACAGAGGCGCCAAGAACGGCGTGAACACTGAAGCTTTCTTT. It translates to CAWSGWDRGAKNGVNTEAFF.

V and J are TRBV2 and TRBJ2-1; maybe TRBD2 (6 bases). Germline loops: CDR1 SNHLY, CDR2 FYNNEI. The ends were cut back, 6 bases at V and 9 bases at J, with 15 bases in the middle. The CDR3 contains 13 residues. The CDR3 protein is CASSGPGRGEQFF. The CDR3 DNA reads TGTGCCAGCAGCGGCCCAGGGCGGGGTGAGCAGTTCTTC.

This clone appeared a few times. Sequence at one end of the junction differs from germline and may be a read error. This sequence joins TRBV7-2 and TRBJ1-1, with 8 nucleotides matching TRBD1. The CDR3 covers 14 residues. Germline values: CDR1 SGHTA, CDR2 FQGNSA. The CDR3, as DNA: TGTGCCAGCAGCTTGAGGACAGGGAACGCTGAAGCTTTCTTT. It translates to CASSLRTGNAEAFF.

J is TRBJ2-3 and V is TRBV5-4; D unclear. The germline V and J ends were trimmed by 2 bases and 2 bases, with 3 bases remaining between them. The CDR3 totals 12 residues. Germline V gene lookup returns CDR1 SGHNT and CDR2 YYREEE (reference sequence). In DNA, the CDR3 is TGTGCCAGCAGCTTTTACACAGATACGCAGTATTTT. As protein: CASSFYTDTQYF.

This chain links TRBV30 with TRBJ2-1, with D hard to call. Germline CDR1 is GTSNPN and CDR2 is SVGIG (reference sequence). The CDR3 contains 13 residues. Trimming took off 2 bases at V and 14 bases at J, with 19 bases between the two ends. Written as DNA, the CDR3 is TGTGCCTGGAGTCCTGGCCTCGAGGTTGTCGAGTTCTTC. Translating it yields CAWSPGLEVVEFF.